The source of this T cell receptor beta chain is a study of response to subunit inactivated influenza vaccine. Each CDR3 protein gets one entry after TCRdb re-called the RT-PCR reads with MiXCR. The sample carries about 780,000 distinct CDR3 sequences, approximately 17% recorded once. As for this clonotype: The target antigen is unknown.

Study observations and caveats: After each seasonal influenza vaccination, few new T cells are recruited, the authors suggested.

The germline V gene encodes CDR1 MDHEN and CDR2 SYDVKM. CDR3 size: 15 residues. V was clipped by 5 bases and J by 4 bases; unmatched bases: 8. The chain recombines TRBV28 with TRBJ1-1; TRBD1 agrees at 9 bases. The source was PBMCs from blood, collected 4 to 6 days after vaccination. This receptor was obtained from a man aged 45-65 years who received an inactivated influenza vaccine. DNA for the CDR3: TGTGCCAGCAGTACCCCTGGGACAGGGATCACTGAAGCTTTCTTT. Its protein is CASSTPGTGITEAFF.